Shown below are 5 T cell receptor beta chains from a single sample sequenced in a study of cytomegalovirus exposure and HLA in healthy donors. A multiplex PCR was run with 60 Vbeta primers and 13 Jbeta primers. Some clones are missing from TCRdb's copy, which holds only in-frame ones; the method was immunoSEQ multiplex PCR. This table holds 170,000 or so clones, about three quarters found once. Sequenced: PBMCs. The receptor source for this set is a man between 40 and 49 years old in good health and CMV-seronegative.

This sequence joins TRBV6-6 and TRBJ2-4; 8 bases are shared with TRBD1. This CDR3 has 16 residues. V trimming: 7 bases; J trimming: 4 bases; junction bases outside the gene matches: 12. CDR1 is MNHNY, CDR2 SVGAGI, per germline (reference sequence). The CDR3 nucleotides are TGTGCCAGCAAAAGTTTCCTAGGACAGGGAAAAAACATTCAGTACTTC. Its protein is CASKSFLGQGKNIQYF.

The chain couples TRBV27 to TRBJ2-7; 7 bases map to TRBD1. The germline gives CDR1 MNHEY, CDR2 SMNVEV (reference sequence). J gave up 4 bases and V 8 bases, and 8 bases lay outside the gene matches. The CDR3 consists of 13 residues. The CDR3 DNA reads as TGTGCCAGCCGCACAGGGGATCAATACGAGCAGTACTTC. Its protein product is CASRTGDQYEQYF.

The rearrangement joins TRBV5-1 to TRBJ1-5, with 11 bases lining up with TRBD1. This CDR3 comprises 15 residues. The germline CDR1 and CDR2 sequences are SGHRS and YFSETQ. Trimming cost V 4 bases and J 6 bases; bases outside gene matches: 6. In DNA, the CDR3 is TGCGCCAGCAGCCGGGGGACAGGGGGTGCTCAGCCCCAGCATTTT. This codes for CASSRGTGGAQPQHF.

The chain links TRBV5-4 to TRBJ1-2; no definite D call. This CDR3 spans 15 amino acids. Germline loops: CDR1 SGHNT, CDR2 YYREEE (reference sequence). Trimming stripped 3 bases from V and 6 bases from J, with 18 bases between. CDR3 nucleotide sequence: TGTGCCAGCAGCTCACAGCAAATTCAGCCTAATGGCTACACCTTC. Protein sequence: CASSSQQIQPNGYTF.

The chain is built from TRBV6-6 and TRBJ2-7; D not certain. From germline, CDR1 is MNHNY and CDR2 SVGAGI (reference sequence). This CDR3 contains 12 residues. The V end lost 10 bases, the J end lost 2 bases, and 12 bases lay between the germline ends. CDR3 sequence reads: CATSDQAYEQYF. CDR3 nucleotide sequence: TGTGCCACCTCCGATCAGGCCTACGAGCAGTACTTC.